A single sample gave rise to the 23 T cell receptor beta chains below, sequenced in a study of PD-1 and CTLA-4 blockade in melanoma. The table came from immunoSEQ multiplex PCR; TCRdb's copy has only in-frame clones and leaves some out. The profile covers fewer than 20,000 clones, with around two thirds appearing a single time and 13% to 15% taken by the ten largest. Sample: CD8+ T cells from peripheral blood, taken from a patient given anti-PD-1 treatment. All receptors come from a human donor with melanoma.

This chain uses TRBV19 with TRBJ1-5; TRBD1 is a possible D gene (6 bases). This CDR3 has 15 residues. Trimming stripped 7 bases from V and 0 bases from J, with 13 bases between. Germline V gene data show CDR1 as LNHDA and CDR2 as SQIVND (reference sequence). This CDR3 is CASTWTVNSNQPQHF. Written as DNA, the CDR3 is TGTGCCAGTACTTGGACAGTAAATAGCAATCAGCCCCAGCATTTT. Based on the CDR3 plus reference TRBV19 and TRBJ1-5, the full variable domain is DGGITQSPKYLFRKEGQNVTLSCEQNLNHDAMYWYRQDPGQGLRLIYYSQIVNDFQKGDIAEGYSVSREKKESFPLTVTSAQKNPTAFYLCASTWTVNSNQPQHFGDGTRLSIL.

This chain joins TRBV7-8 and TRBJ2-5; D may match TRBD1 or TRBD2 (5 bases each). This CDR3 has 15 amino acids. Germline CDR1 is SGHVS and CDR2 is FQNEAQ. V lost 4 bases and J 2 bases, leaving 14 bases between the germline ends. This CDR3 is CASSSRGRVQETQYF. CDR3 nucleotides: TGTGCCAGCAGCTCCCGGGGCAGGGTTCAAGAGACCCAGTACTTC.

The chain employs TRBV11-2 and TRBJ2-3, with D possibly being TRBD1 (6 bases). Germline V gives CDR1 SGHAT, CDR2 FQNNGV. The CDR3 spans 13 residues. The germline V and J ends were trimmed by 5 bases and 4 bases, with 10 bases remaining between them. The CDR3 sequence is CASSLRQADTQYF. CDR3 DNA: TGTGCCAGCAGCCTTCGACAGGCAGATACGCAGTATTTT.

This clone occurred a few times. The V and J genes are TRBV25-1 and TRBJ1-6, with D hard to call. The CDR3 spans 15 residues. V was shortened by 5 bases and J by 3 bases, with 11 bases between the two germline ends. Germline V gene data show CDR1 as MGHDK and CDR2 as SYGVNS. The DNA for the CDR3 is TGTGCCAGCAGTTCAGGAGGTGGCTATAATTCACCCCTCCACTTT. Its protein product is CASSSGGGYNSPLHF. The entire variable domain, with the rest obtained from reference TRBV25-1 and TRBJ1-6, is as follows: EADIYQTPRYLVIGTGKKITLECSQTMGHDKMYWYQQDPGMELHLIHYSYGVNSTEKGDLSSESTVSRIRTEHFPLTLESARPSHTSQYLCASSSGGGYNSPLHFGNGTRLTVT.

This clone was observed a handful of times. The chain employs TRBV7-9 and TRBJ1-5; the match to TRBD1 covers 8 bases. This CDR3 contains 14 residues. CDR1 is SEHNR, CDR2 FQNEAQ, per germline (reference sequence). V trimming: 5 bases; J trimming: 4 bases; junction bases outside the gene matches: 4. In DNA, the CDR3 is TGTGCCAGCAGCCGGACAGGGCCAAATCAGCCCCAGCATTTT. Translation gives CASSRTGPNQPQHF.

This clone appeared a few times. CDR3 nucleotide sequence: TGTGCCAGCAGCCCCCGGACAGGGGTGAATAATGAAAAACTGTTTTTT. Translation gives CASSPRTGVNNEKLFF. The chain is built from TRBV7-9 and TRBJ1-4, with 9 bases identical to TRBD1. The trim removed 5 bases at V and 4 bases at J, leaving 8 bases unmatched. CDR3 length: 16 residues. Germline V gene lookup returns CDR1 SEHNR and CDR2 FQNEAQ (reference sequence).

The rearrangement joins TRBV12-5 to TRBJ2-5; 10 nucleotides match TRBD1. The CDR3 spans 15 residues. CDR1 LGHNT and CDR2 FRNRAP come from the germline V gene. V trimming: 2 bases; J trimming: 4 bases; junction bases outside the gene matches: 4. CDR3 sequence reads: CASGLRDRGRETQYF. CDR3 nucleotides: TGTGCTAGTGGTTTGAGGGACAGGGGCAGAGAGACCCAGTACTTC.

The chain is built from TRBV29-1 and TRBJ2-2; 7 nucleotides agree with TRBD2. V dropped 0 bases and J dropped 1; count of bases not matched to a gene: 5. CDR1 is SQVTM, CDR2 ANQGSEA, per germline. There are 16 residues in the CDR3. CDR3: CSVEERSSGNTGELFF. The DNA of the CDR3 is TGCAGCGTTGAAGAAAGGTCTAGCGGGAACACCGGGGAGCTGTTTTTT.

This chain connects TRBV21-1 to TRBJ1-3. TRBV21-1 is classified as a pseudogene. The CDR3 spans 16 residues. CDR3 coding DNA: TGTGCCAGCAGCAAAGTGATAGGGCAGTCCGGAAACACCATATATTTT. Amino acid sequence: CASSKVIGQSGNTIYF.

CDR3 DNA: TGCGCCAGCAGTGCGGATTTTCAGACAGATACGCAGTATTTT. Protein: CASSADFQTDTQYF. The chain combines TRBV10-1 with TRBJ2-3; D is undetermined. This CDR3 comprises 14 residues. Germline CDR1 is WNHNN and CDR2 is SYGVQD (reference sequence). With 4 bases removed from V and 3 bases from J, the gap between germline ends came to 11 bases.

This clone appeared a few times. CDR3 amino acids: CASSQVPGGTSEAFF. CDR3 nucleotide sequence: TGCGCCAGCAGCCAAGTTCCGGGAGGGACCTCTGAAGCTTTCTTT. V and J are TRBV4-1 and TRBJ1-1; a weak D match, TRBD1 (5 bases). Germline V lookup: CDR1 MGHRA, CDR2 YSYEKL. V lost 1 base to trimming and J lost 6 bases, with 15 bases between them. This CDR3 region has 15 residues.

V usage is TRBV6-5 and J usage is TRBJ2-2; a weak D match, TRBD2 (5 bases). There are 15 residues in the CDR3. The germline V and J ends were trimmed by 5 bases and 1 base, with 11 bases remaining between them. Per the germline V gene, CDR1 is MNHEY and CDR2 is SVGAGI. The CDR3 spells CASSPTSVNTGELFF. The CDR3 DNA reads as TGTGCCAGCAGTCCTACTAGTGTGAACACCGGGGAGCTGTTTTTT.

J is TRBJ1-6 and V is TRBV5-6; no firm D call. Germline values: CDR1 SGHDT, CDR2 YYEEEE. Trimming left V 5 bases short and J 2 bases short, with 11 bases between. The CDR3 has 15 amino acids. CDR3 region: CASSSDTTYNSPLHF. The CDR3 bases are TGTGCCAGCAGTTCTGACACAACCTATAATTCACCCCTCCACTTT.

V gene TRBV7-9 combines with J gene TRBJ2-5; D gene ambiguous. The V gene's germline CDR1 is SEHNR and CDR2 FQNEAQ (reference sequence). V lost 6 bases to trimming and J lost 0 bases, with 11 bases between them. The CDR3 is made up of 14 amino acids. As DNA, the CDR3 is TGTGCCAGCAGACAAACGGAGTACCAAGAGACCCAGTACTTC. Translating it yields CASRQTEYQETQYF.

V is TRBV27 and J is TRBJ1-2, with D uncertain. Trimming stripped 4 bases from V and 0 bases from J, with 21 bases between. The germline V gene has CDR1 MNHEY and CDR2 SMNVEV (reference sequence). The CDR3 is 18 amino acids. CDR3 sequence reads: CASSSHLGRPTSNYGYTF. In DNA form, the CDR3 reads TGTGCCAGCAGTTCCCACCTGGGCAGGCCGACCTCTAACTATGGCTACACCTTC.

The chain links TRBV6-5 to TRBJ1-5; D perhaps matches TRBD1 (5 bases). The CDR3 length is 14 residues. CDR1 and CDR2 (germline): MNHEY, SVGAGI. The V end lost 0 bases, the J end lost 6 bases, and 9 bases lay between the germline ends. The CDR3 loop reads CASSYSTVGQPQHF. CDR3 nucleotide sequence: TGTGCCAGCAGTTACTCGACAGTTGGTCAGCCCCAGCATTTT.

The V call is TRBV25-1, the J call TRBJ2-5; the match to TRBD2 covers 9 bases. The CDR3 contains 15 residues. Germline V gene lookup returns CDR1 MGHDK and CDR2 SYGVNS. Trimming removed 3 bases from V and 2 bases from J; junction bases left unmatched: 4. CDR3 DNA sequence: TGTGCCAGCAGTGACTGGACTAGCGAGCAAGAGACCCAGTACTTC. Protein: CASSDWTSEQETQYF.

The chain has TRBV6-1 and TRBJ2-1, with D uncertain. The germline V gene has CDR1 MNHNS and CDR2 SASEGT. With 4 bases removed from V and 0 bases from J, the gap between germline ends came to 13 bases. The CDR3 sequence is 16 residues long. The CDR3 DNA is TGTGCCAGCAGTGCGGACGGTTTCGGCTCCTACAATGAGCAGTTCTTC. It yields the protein CASSADGFGSYNEQFF.

The DNA of the CDR3 is TGTGCCAGCAGTGACGGGGTTTTGGACACTGAAGCTTTCTTT. Amino acid sequence: CASSDGVLDTEAFF. V gene TRBV6-4 combines with J gene TRBJ1-1; D is undetermined. Per germline, CDR1 MRHNA and CDR2 SNTAGT. V lost 2 bases to trimming and J lost 3 bases, with 10 bases between them. The CDR3 has 14 residues.

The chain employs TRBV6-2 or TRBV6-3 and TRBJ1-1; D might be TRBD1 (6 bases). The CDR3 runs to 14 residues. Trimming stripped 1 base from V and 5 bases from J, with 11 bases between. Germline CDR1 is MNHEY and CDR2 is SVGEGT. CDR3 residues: CASSYFGGQTEAFF. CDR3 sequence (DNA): TGTGCCAGCAGTTACTTCGGGGGGCAAACTGAAGCTTTCTTT.

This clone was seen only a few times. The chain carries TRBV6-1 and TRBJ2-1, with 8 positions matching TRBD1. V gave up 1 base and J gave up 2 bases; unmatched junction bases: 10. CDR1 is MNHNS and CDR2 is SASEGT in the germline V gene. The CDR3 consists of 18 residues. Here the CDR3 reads CASSEEQGQVTPYNEQFF. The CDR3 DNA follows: TGTGCCAGCAGTGAAGAACAGGGACAGGTTACCCCCTACAATGAGCAGTTCTTC.

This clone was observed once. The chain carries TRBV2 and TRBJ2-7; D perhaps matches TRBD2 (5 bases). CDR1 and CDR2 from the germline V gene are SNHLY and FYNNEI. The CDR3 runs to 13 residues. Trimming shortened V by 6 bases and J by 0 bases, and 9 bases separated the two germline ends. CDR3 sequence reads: CASRTLASYEQYF. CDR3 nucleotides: TGTGCCAGCAGAACTCTAGCCTCCTACGAGCAGTACTTC.

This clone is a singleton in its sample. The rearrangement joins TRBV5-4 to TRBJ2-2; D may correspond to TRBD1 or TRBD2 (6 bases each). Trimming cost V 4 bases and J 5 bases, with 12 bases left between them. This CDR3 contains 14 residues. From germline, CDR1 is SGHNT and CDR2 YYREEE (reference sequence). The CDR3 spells CASSPRGGTGELFF. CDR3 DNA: TGTGCCAGCAGCCCCCGAGGGGGGACCGGGGAGCTGTTTTTT.